The clone carrying this T cell receptor beta chain was picked up a small number of times. Its antigen is currently unknown. TCRdb re-called the RT-PCR reads with MiXCR, one entry per CDR3 protein. There are 560,000 or so distinct CDR3 sequences in the sample; 6% to 9% occur only once, and 10% to 15% lies in the top ten. The source of the sample is a study of response to subunit inactivated influenza vaccine. Whole-study findings and limits: The authors offered the suggestion that each seasonal influenza vaccination recruits few new T cells.

This CDR3 contains 14 residues. Per the germline V gene, CDR1 is SGHKS and CDR2 is YYEKEE (reference sequence). V lost 6 bases, J lost 4 bases, and 6 bases stayed unmatched. The sequences come from PBMCs from blood, collected less than 30 months after vaccination. The TCR was taken from a man aged 45 to 75 who received an inactivated influenza vaccine. V usage is TRBV5-5 and J usage is TRBJ1-3, with 8 nucleotides matching TRBD1. The CDR3 protein is CASTRTGIGNTIYF. In nucleotides, the CDR3 is TGTGCCAGCACCAGGACAGGGATCGGAAACACCATATATTTT.